The 8 T cell receptor beta chains below were found in one sample sequenced in a study of CD8+ T cells in alopecia areata. RNA, once extracted, was reverse transcribed into cDNA for use as the sequencing template. Repertoires were generated with immunoSEQ multiplex PCR, while TCRdb's copy carries only in-frame clones and drops some. The data contain over 200,000 clones, 50% to 60% of them singletons. The sequenced sample was CD4+ T cells sorted from blood, obtained at week 0. The receptors derive from a human donor with alopecia areata.

Here the CDR3 DNA reads TGTGCCTGGAGTGTACAGGGTGTTCGGGGCAACTATGGCTACACCTTC. Translating gives CAWSVQGVRGNYGYTF. The V gene is TRBV30, the J gene TRBJ1-2, with a possible D match to TRBD1 (6 bases). The CDR3 has 16 amino acids. Trimming left V 0 bases short and J 2 bases short, with 16 bases between. Germline CDR1 reads GTSNPN; CDR2 reads SVGIG (reference sequence).

The V gene is TRBV5-6, the J gene TRBJ2-7; a possible D gene is TRBD1 (6 bases). CDR3 length: 15 amino acids. Trimming stripped 4 bases from V and 0 bases from J, with 14 bases between. Per germline, CDR1 SGHDT and CDR2 YYEEEE. The CDR3 reads CASSRWNRASYEQYF. The CDR3 nucleotides read TGTGCCAGCAGCCGATGGAACAGGGCCTCCTACGAGCAGTACTTC. The full variable domain, in which reference TRBV5-6 and TRBJ2-7 provide the parts outside the CDR3, is DAGVTQSPTHLIKTRGQQVTLRCSPKSGHDTVSWYQQALGQGPQFIFQYYEEEERQRGNFPDRFSGHQFPNYSSELNVNALLLGDSALYLCASSRWNRASYEQYFGPGTRLTVT.

This clone was seen only a few times. The CDR3 protein is CASSSTGGGSYEQYF. DNA of the CDR3: TGTGCCAGCAGTTCCACAGGGGGAGGCTCCTACGAGCAGTACTTC. The rearrangement uses TRBV6-5 and TRBJ2-7; TRBD1 matches 8 bases. Trimming took 4 bases from V and 0 from J; bases not matched to a gene: 5. The CDR3 spans 15 residues. The germline V gene has CDR1 MNHEY and CDR2 SVGAGI.

The J gene is TRBJ2-6, the V gene TRBV30, with unresolved D. CDR1 is GTSNPN and CDR2 is SVGIG in the germline V gene (reference sequence). The V gene lost 8 bases and the J gene lost 3 bases, with 11 bases spanning the gap. This CDR3 is built from 13 residues. CDR3 amino acids: CASFGGGANVLTF. The CDR3, as DNA: TGTGCCAGCTTCGGCGGTGGGGCCAACGTCCTGACTTTC. Using reference TRBV30 and TRBJ2-6 for the parts outside the CDR3, the full variable domain is SQTIHQWPATLVQPVGSPLSLECTVEGTSNPNLYWYRQAAGRGLQLLFYSVGIGQISSEVPQNLSASRPQDRQFILSSKKLLLSDSGFYLCASFGGGANVLTFGAGSRLTVL.

This sequence joins TRBV29-1 and TRBJ1-1, with 9 bases matching TRBD1. The CDR3 length is 13 residues. Germline lookup yields CDR1 SQVTM and CDR2 ANQGSEA. V gave up 6 bases and J gave up 1 base; unmatched junction bases: 3. This CDR3 is CSVGTGTNTEAFF. The CDR3, as DNA: TGCAGCGTGGGGACAGGGACGAACACTGAAGCTTTCTTT. Based on the CDR3 plus reference TRBV29-1 and TRBJ1-1, the full variable domain is SAVISQKPSRDICQRGTSLTIQCQVDSQVTMMFWYRQQPGQSLTLIATANQGSEATYESGFVIDKFPISRPNLTFSTLTVSNMSPEDSSIYLCSVGTGTNTEAFFGQGTRLTVV.

The chain couples TRBV11-2 to TRBJ2-5; maybe TRBD1 (6 bases). There are 15 residues in the CDR3. Germline V gives CDR1 SGHAT, CDR2 FQNNGV. Between the trimmed V and J ends, which lost 1 base and 5 bases, there was a span of 14 bases. In DNA, the CDR3 is TGTGCCAGCAGCTTAGGGGGGCTTCCAGGGGAGACCCAGTACTTC. Translating gives CASSLGGLPGETQYF.

The chain uses TRBV5-1 and TRBJ2-3, with 9 bases aligning to TRBD2. V was clipped by 7 bases and J by 2 bases; unmatched bases: 8. The CDR3 consists of 15 residues. Per germline, CDR1 SGHRS and CDR2 YFSETQ. CDR3 sequence (DNA): TGCGCCAGCGCTCTCATAGCGGGAGCCACAGATACGCAGTATTTT. This translates into CASALIAGATDTQYF.

The CDR3 loop is CASSQIQFNGQTQYF. The CDR3 coding sequence is TGCGCCAGCAGCCAAATCCAGTTTAATGGCCAGACCCAGTACTTC. This chain links TRBV4-1 with TRBJ2-5; no clear D. In germline, CDR1 is MGHRA, CDR2 YSYEKL. The CDR3 is 15 amino acids. V gave up 2 bases and J gave up 6 bases, with 16 bases separating them.